These 5 T cell receptor beta chains were sequenced from one sample in a study of shared clonotypes between healthy human individuals. The repertoire was sequenced with immunoSEQ multiplex PCR; TCRdb's copy has only in-frame clones and lacks some. The sample yields 2 million to 3 million clones, approximately 94% seen once. Sequencing was performed on naive CD4+ T cells from PBMCs. Described subset: CD45RA+ positively selected. These receptors all come from a man aged 18 to 35 in good health. Some clones in this sample may be carry-over from other donors' samples.

The chain recombines TRBV2 with TRBJ2-7; D gene ambiguous. Germline V gene data show CDR1 as SNHLY and CDR2 as FYNNEI. V lost 1 base to trimming and J lost 2 bases, with 9 bases between them. The CDR3 contains 14 residues. The CDR3 DNA sequence: TGTGCCAGCAGTGAAGGCAGTATGACCTACGAGCAGTACTTC. The encoded protein is CASSEGSMTYEQYF.

This sequence joins TRBV2 and TRBJ2-7; tentatively, D is TRBD2 (6 bases). Germline V gene sequence: CDR1 SNHLY, CDR2 FYNNEI. Trimming removed 7 bases at V and 3 bases at J, with 10 bases between. CDR3 size: 12 residues. The CDR3 DNA sequence: TGTGCCAGCATGGAGGAGGGCTACGAGCAGTACTTC. Its protein is CASMEEGYEQYF.

Only a few counts were recorded for this clone. This chain links TRBV29-1 with TRBJ1-5; 7 bases are shared with TRBD1. Germline CDR1 is SQVTM and CDR2 is ANQGSEA. This CDR3 comprises 13 residues. V trimming: 6 bases; J trimming: 6 bases; junction bases outside the gene matches: 8. CDR3 nucleotide sequence: TGCAGCGTCGGGACAGATTGGAGTCAGCCCCAGCATTTT. Protein sequence: CSVGTDWSQPQHF.

The gene calls are TRBV7-2 and TRBJ2-2; tentative D call: TRBD2 (6 bases). The CDR3 is 14 residues long. V was cut by 5 bases and J by 7 bases, with 14 bases left in between. The germline gives CDR1 SGHTA, CDR2 FQGNSA. This chain's CDR3 is CASSLIADGGELFF. The CDR3 coding sequence is TGTGCCAGCAGCCTCATAGCGGACGGCGGGGAGCTGTTTTTT.

The V and J genes are TRBV5-1 and TRBJ2-7; possible D gene TRBD1, 6 bases. V lost 3 bases and J 3 bases, leaving 16 bases between the germline ends. The CDR3 is made up of 15 amino acids. Looked up from germline, CDR1 is SGHRS and CDR2 is YFSETQ. The CDR3 DNA sequence: TGCGCCAGCAGCTCACCGACAGGCCCTCACTACGAGCAGTACTTC. The encoded protein is CASSSPTGPHYEQYF.